This T cell receptor beta chain came from a study of blood T cell repertoires in COVID-19. For the study at large: There were acute and convalescent COVID-19 samples, and they came from the United States, Italy and Spain. T cells, B-cell-depleted T cells, or PBMCs provided the cDNA or gDNA that served as material.

Deletions cut 5 bases from V and 5 bases from J, with 11 bases between. Per germline, CDR1 SGHAT and CDR2 FQNNGV. This CDR3 spans 13 amino acids. Source study methods: Researchers report that nucleated cell counts were estimated from reference gene primer amplification. Measured with immunoSEQ multiplex PCR; TCRdb has only the in-frame clones, and not every one. The V and J calls and clone size were taken over from that table, and D and trimming were inferred from the DNA. The sample contains about 60,000 clones, approximately 80% of which appear only once. The chain links TRBV11-2 to TRBJ2-3, with unresolved D. The specimen was peripheral blood. This TCR was recovered from a human donor in a cohort sampled during active COVID-19. Here the CDR3 reads CASSLYYEDTQYF. CDR3 coding DNA: TGTGCCAGCAGCCTCTACTATGAAGATACGCAGTATTTT.